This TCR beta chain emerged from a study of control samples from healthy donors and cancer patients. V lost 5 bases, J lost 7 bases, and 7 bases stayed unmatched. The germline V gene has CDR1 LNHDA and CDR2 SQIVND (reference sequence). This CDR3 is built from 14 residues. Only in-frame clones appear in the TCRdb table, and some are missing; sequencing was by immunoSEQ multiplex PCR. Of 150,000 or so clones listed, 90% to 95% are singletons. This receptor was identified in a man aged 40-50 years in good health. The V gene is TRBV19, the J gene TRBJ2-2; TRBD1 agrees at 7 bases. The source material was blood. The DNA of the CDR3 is TGTGCCAGTAGTCACAGGGGATTAATCGGGGAGCTGTTTTTT. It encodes CASSHRGLIGELFF.